This T cell receptor beta chain appears in the sequencing data of a study of blood T cell repertoires in COVID-19. Study-wide context: COVID-19 samples collected from the United States, Italy and Spain covered acute and convalescent phases. T cells, B-cell-depleted T cells, or PBMCs provided the cDNA or gDNA that served as material.

Original processing methods: Amplification of reference gene primers was used by the study to estimate nucleated cell counts. Assay: immunoSEQ multiplex PCR; the TCRdb copy retains only in-frame clones and omits some. The V and J calls and clone size were taken over from that table, and D and trimming were inferred from the DNA. The sample has about 150,000 clones, over 65% seen once; the top ten hold over 15%. The CDR3 is 14 residues long. Germline trimming cut 4 bases from V and 4 bases from J; bases unmatched to any gene: 2. Germline V gives CDR1 MNHEY, CDR2 SVGAGI. The chain is built from TRBV6-5 and TRBJ2-3; 10 bases fit TRBD2. The clonotype comes from a man in his forties or fifties with acute or convalescent COVID-19. The sequenced sample was peripheral blood. The CDR3 here is CASSLAGGSDTQYF. The CDR3 region has the DNA TGTGCCAGCAGTTTAGCGGGGGGATCAGATACGCAGTATTTT.